This entry features one T cell receptor beta chain sequence. Its antigen is unknown. RNA in amounts of 0.5 to 1 ug was reverse transcribed with random hexamers. TCR beta CDR3 was amplified by immunoSEQ multiplex PCR. This amplification extended across 54 Vbeta and 13 Jbeta segments. One entry per CDR3 protein results from TCRdb running MiXCR on the immunoSEQ multiplex PCR reads. The sample lists 300,000 to 350,000 distinct CDR3 sequences; about 91% were seen once. The CDR3 is made up of 14 amino acids. CDR1 and CDR2 from the germline V gene are SQVTM and ANQGSEA. The ends lost 4 bases at V and 9 bases at J; junction bases unmatched: 12. The multiple sclerosis controls were treatment-naive patients with relapsing-remitting disease that was stable or active. Negative isolation yielded CD4+ and CD8+ T cells, and FACS enriched TEMRA cells. The data belong to a study of CD8 T cells in Susac syndrome. Overall study findings and caveats: The study recognized that the number of individuals in its TCR sequencing and HLA analysis was relatively small.

The sequence derives from a human donor with multiple sclerosis. What was sequenced was CD4+ T cells from PBMCs. The chain links TRBV29-1 to TRBJ2-1, with TRBD2 matching over 7 bases. The CDR3 reads CSVGQRDYISEQFF. DNA for the CDR3: TGCAGCGTTGGCCAACGGGACTATATTAGTGAGCAGTTCTTC.